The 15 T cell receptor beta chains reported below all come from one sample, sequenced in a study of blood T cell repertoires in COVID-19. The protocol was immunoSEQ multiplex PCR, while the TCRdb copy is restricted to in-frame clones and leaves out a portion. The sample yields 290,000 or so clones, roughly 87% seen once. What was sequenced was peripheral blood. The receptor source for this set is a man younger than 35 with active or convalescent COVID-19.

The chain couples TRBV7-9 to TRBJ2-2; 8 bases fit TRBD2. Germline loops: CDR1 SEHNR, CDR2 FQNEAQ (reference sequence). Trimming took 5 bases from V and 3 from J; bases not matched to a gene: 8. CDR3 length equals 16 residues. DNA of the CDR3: TGTGCCAGCAGCCATACGGGACTAGTCGACACCGGGGAGCTGTTTTTT. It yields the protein CASSHTGLVDTGELFF.

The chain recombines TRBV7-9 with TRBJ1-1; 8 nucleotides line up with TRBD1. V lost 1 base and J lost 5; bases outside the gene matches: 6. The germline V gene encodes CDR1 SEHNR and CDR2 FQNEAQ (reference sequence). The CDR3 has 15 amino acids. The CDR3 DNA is TGTGCCAGCAGCTTAGAGCAGGGGGCGAGGACTGAAGCTTTCTTT. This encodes CASSLEQGARTEAFF. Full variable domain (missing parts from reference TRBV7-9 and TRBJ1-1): DTGVSQNPRHKITKRGQNVTFRCDPISEHNRLYWYRQTLGQGPEFLTYFQNEAQLEKSRLLSDRFSAERPKGSFSTLEIQRTEQGDSAMYLCASSLEQGARTEAFFGQGTRLTVV.

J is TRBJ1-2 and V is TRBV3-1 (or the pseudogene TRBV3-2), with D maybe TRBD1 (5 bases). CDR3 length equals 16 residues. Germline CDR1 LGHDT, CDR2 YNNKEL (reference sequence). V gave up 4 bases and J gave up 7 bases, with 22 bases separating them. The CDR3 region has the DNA TGTGCCAGCAGCCCCCACCGGTTGACAGCCGCTCTTGGCTACACCTTC. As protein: CASSPHRLTAALGYTF.

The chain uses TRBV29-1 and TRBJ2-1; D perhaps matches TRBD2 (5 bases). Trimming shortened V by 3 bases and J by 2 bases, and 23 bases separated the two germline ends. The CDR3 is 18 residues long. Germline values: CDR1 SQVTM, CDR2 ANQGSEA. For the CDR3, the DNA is TGCAGCGTTGATTCCCACGATCGCCCGACTACCACCTACAATGAGCAGTTCTTC. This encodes CSVDSHDRPTTTYNEQFF.

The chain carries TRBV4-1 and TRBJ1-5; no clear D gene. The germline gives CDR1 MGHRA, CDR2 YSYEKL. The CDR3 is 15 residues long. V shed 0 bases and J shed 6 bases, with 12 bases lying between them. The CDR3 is CASSQESHTGQPQHF. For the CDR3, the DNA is TGCGCCAGCAGCCAAGAGTCCCATACGGGTCAGCCCCAGCATTTT.

The CDR3 region is CASSFSGEQYF. As DNA, the CDR3 is TGTGCCAGCAGTTTCTCGGGCGAGCAGTACTTC. This rearrangement joins TRBV28 to TRBJ2-7; D is unclear. The CDR3 has 11 amino acids. Germline-derived CDR1 and CDR2 are MDHEN and SYDVKM. Trimming cost V 3 bases and J 6 bases, with 6 bases left between them.

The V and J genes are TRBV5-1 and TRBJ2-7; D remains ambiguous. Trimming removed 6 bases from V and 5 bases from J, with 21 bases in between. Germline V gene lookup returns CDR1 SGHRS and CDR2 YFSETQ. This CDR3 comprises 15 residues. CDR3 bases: TGCGCCAGCACCCTTTATGGGCACCTGAACAACGAGCAGTACTTC. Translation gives CASTLYGHLNNEQYF.

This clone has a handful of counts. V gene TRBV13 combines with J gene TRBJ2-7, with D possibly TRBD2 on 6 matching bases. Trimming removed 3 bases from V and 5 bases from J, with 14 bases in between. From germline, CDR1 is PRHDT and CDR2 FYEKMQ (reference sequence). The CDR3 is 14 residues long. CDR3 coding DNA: TGTGCCAGCAGCTTTGCGGGGACTCTCCACGAGCAGTACTTC. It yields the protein CASSFAGTLHEQYF.

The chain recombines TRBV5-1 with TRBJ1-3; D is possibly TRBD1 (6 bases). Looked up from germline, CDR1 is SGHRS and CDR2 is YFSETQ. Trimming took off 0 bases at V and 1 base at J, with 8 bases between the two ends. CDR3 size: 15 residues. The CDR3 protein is CASSLDRVSGNTIYF. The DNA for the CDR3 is TGCGCCAGCAGCTTGGACAGGGTATCTGGAAACACCATATATTTT.

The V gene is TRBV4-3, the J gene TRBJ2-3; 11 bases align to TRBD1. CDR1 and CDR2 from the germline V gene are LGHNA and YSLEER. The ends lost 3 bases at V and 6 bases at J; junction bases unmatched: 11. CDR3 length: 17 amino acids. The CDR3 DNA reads TGCGCCAGCAGCCAGGATGGGGACAGGGGGTTTTTGGATACGCAGTATTTT. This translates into CASSQDGDRGFLDTQYF.

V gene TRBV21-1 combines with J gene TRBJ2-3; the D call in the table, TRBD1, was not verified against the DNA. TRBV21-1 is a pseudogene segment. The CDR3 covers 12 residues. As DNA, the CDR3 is TGTGCCAGCAGCACAGGAAGGGATACGCAGTATTTT. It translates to CASSTGRDTQYF.

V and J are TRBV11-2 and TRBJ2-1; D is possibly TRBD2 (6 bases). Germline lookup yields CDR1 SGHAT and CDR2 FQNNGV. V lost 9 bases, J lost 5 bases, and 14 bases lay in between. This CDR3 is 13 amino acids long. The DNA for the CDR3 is TGTGCCAGTCGGAGGGCGGTGAACAATGAGCAGTTCTTC. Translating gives CASRRAVNNEQFF. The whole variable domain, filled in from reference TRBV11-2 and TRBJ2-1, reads EAGVAQSPRYKIIEKRQSVAFWCNPISGHATLYWYQQILGQGPKLLIQFQNNGVVDDSQLPKDRFSAERLKGVDSTLKIQPAKLEDSAVYLCASRRAVNNEQFFGPGTRLTVL.

The CDR3 spells CASSAAGTAYGYTF. In DNA, the CDR3 is TGTGCCAGCAGTGCCGCCGGGACAGCCTATGGCTACACCTTC. The genes are TRBV27 and TRBJ1-2, with 7 bases identical to TRBD1. This CDR3 is 14 amino acids long. Germline V gene data show CDR1 as MNHEY and CDR2 as SMNVEV (reference sequence). Trimming removed 5 bases from V and 4 bases from J; junction bases left unmatched: 7.

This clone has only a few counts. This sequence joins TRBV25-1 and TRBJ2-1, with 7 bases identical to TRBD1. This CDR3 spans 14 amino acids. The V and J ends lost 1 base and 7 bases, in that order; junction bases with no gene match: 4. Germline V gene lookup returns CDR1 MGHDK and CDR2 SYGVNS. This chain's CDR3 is CASSEFEGANEQFF. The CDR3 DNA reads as TGTGCCAGCAGTGAATTTGAGGGGGCGAATGAGCAGTTCTTC.

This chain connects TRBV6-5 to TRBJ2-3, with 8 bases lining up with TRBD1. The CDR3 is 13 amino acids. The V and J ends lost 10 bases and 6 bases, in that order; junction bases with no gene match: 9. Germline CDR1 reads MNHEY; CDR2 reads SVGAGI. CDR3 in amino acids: CATRTGNKDTQYF. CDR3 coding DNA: TGTGCCACCCGGACAGGGAATAAGGATACGCAGTATTTT.